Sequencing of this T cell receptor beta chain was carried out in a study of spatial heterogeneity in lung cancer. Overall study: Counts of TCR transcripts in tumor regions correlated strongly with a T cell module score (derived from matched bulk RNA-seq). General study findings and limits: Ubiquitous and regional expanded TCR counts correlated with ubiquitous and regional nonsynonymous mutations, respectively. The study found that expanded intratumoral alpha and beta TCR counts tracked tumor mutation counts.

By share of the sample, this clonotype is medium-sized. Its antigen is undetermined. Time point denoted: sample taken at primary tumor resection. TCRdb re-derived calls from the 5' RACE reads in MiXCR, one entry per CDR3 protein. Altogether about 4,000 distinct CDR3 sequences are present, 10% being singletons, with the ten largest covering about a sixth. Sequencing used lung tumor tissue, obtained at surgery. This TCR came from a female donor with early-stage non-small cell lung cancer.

CDR3 sequence (DNA): TGTGCCAGTGCAAGGGGACCTTCCGGGGAGCAGTACTTC. This sequence encodes CASARGPSGEQYF. The chain is built from TRBV6-5 and TRBJ2-7; D might be TRBD1 or TRBD2, each matching 5 bases. The CDR3 is 13 amino acids. The V and J ends lost 9 bases and 7 bases respectively, with 19 bases between them. Germline assignment: CDR1 MNHEY and CDR2 SVGAGI.